The 11 T cell receptor beta chains in this list originate from one sample, sequenced in a study of cytomegalovirus exposure and HLA in healthy donors. The PCR employed 60 Vbeta primers together with 13 Jbeta primers. This table comes from immunoSEQ multiplex PCR, and its TCRdb copy is limited to in-frame clones, with some not included. The sample has more than 150,000 clones, more than 75% seen once. Specimen: PBMCs. Receptor source: a woman aged 25-40 years in good health and CMV-seropositive.

The chain carries TRBV10-3 and TRBJ1-5, with D possibly being TRBD1 (5 bases). The CDR3 spans 13 residues. The germline gives CDR1 ENHRY, CDR2 SYGVKD. The V and J ends lost 6 bases and 0 bases respectively, with 6 bases between them. The CDR3 coding sequence is TGTGCCATCAGCAGGGATAGCAATCAGCCCCAGCATTTT. It is translated as CAISRDSNQPQHF.

The V call is TRBV10-3, the J call TRBJ1-3, with 7 positions matching TRBD1. V was clipped by 10 bases and J by 0 bases; unmatched bases: 9. The germline CDR1 and CDR2 sequences are ENHRY and SYGVKD. This CDR3 spans 15 amino acids. The CDR3 DNA is TGTGCCACTGAAGGGACAGTGCGCTCTGGAAACACCATATATTTT. It translates to CATEGTVRSGNTIYF.

The J gene is TRBJ2-6, the V gene TRBV9; TRBD2 agrees at 9 bases. Looked up from germline, CDR1 is SGDLS and CDR2 is YYNGEE. Trimming at V came to 4 bases and at J to 0 bases, leaving 8 bases not matched to a gene. The CDR3 has 18 residues. The CDR3: CASSPGTSWSSGANVLTF. CDR3 bases: TGTGCCAGCAGCCCTGGGACTAGCTGGAGCTCTGGGGCCAACGTCCTGACTTTC.

This clone was seen more than once but under ten times. The V and J genes are TRBV9 and TRBJ1-6; D uncertain. Trimming pared 0 bases from V and 5 bases from J, leaving 6 bases between. This CDR3 comprises 14 residues. Germline-derived CDR1 and CDR2 are SGDLS and YYNGEE. The CDR3 nucleotides read TGTGCCAGCAGCGTAGGAGGGAATAATTCACCCCTCCACTTT. Protein product: CASSVGGNNSPLHF. The complete variable domain, with remaining parts taken from reference TRBV9 and TRBJ1-6, reads DSGVTQTPKHLITATGQRVTLRCSPRSGDLSVYWYQQSLDQGLQFLIQYYNGEERAKGNILERFSAQQFPDLHSELNLSSLELGDSALYFCASSVGGNNSPLHFGNGTRLTVT.

The chain employs TRBV9 and TRBJ1-5; D is ambiguous. The CDR3 extends over 14 amino acids. V was shortened by 3 bases and J by 2 bases, with 9 bases between the two germline ends. Germline V lookup: CDR1 SGDLS, CDR2 YYNGEE. CDR3 in DNA: TGTGCCAGCAGCGCGAGTTATGGCAATCAGCCCCAGCATTTT. Protein product: CASSASYGNQPQHF.

In nucleotides, the CDR3 is TGTGCCAGCAGCCTTGACAGGCGCCATAATTCACCCCTCCACTTT. Translation: CASSLDRRHNSPLHF. The gene calls are TRBV5-6 and TRBJ1-6; a possible D gene is TRBD1 (6 bases). V gave up 4 bases and J gave up 5 bases, with 13 bases separating them. Germline V gene data show CDR1 as SGHDT and CDR2 as YYEEEE. This CDR3 has 15 amino acids.

V gene TRBV2 combines with J gene TRBJ1-6, with D perhaps TRBD1 (6 bases). Trimming took 2 bases from V and 8 from J, leaving 10 bases between them. The CDR3 extends over 14 amino acids. The germline V gene encodes CDR1 SNHLY and CDR2 FYNNEI. CDR3 loop: CASSEQGSYSPLHF. In nucleotides, the CDR3 is TGTGCCAGCAGTGAACAGGGGAGTTATTCACCCCTCCACTTT.

The chain joins TRBV7-2 to TRBJ2-2, with 13 bases aligning to TRBD2. Trimming cost V 6 bases and J 3 bases; bases outside gene matches: 7. Germline CDR1 and CDR2: SGHTA and FQGNSA. The CDR3 covers 17 residues. CDR3 coding DNA: TGTGCCAGCAGTCTGGGACTAGCGGGGAGGTACACCGGGGAGCTGTTTTTT. This encodes CASSLGLAGRYTGELFF.

This chain uses TRBV11-3 with TRBJ1-6; D unresolved. The V gene lost 5 bases and the J gene lost 3 bases, with 8 bases spanning the gap. CDR1 is SGHNT and CDR2 is YENEEA in the germline V gene. The CDR3 consists of 14 residues. DNA of the CDR3: TGTGCCAGCAGCCAGACTGTCTATAATTCACCCCTCCACTTT. Amino acid sequence: CASSQTVYNSPLHF.

The genes are TRBV5-1 and TRBJ2-2; D is uncertain. Trimming shortened V by 4 bases and J by 1 base, and 11 bases separated the two germline ends. The length of the CDR3 is 15 residues. Germline CDR1 and CDR2: SGHRS and YFSETQ. Here the CDR3 DNA reads TGCGCCAGCAGCCGATCGTTACTGAACACCGGGGAGCTGTTTTTT. This encodes CASSRSLLNTGELFF.

The count of this clone is one. This sample also contains other DNA sequences that code for the same CDR3. This chain connects TRBV5-6 to TRBJ2-3; D may be TRBD2 (5 bases). This CDR3 contains 13 residues. The germline V gene encodes CDR1 SGHDT and CDR2 YYEEEE. Trimming removed 0 bases at V and 8 bases at J, with 10 bases between. CDR3 sequence reads: CASSLEGRVTQYF. In DNA, the CDR3 is TGTGCCAGCAGCTTGGAAGGGAGAGTTACGCAGTATTTT.